The source of this T cell receptor beta chain is a study of blood T cell repertoires in COVID-19. TCRdb keeps only in-frame clones here, not all; method: immunoSEQ multiplex PCR. The profile shows about 270,000 clones, approximately 84% of them singletons. The sequence was collected from a human donor in a cohort sampled during active COVID-19. Source material: peripheral blood.

The CDR3 is CASSERWLAGVGEQYF. Here the CDR3 DNA reads TGTGCCAGCAGTGAAAGGTGGCTAGCGGGAGTAGGGGAGCAGTACTTC. This chain joins TRBV6-1 and TRBJ2-7; the match to TRBD2 covers 10 bases. J was trimmed by 7 bases and V by 2 bases; bases with no gene match: 11. The CDR3 is made up of 16 amino acids. CDR1 MNHNS and CDR2 SASEGT come from the germline V gene.